This TCR beta chain is from a study of shared clonotypes between healthy human individuals. Study in general: The donors, two women and a few men, were aged 18 to 49.

The V and J ends lost 4 bases and 8 bases respectively, with 12 bases between them. Germline V CDR1 and CDR2: SQVTM, ANQGSEA. The CDR3 consists of 13 residues. Overall study findings and caveats: It was anticipated that sequencing depth would influence how many clonotypes donors shared.

There are a few counts of this clone. Its antigen is still unknown. The test was conducted at deep level. Generated by immunoSEQ multiplex PCR, the TCRdb table keeps only in-frame clones and is missing some. The sample includes 2 million to 2.5 million clones, 90% to 97% of them seen just once. The sequence was obtained from a man aged 18 to 29 in good health. The chain carries TRBV29-1 and TRBJ1-6; D is perhaps TRBD1 (5 bases). The source material was naive CD4+ T cells sorted from blood. Subset here: CD45RA+ positively selected. In DNA, the CDR3 is TGCAGCGTTGCCCAGGGTACCGATTCACCCCTCCACTTT. This sequence encodes CSVAQGTDSPLHF.